These 24 T cell receptor beta chains originate from one sample sequenced in a study of blood T cell repertoires in COVID-19. Repertoires were generated with immunoSEQ multiplex PCR, while TCRdb's copy carries only in-frame clones and drops some. The sample lists more than 110,000 clones; roughly 85% were seen once. The sequencing input was peripheral blood. These receptors were obtained from a man in his sixties with acute or convalescent COVID-19.

The chain couples TRBV6-6 to TRBJ1-4; D is unresolved. With 10 bases removed from V and 6 bases from J, the gap between germline ends came to 15 bases. This CDR3 contains 13 residues. The germline gives CDR1 MNHNY, CDR2 SVGAGI (reference sequence). The CDR3 is CATLSWRDEKLFF. CDR3 DNA sequence: TGTGCCACGTTATCCTGGCGGGATGAAAAACTGTTTTTT.

This clone was seen just once. The chain links TRBV27 to TRBJ1-5; TRBD1 is a possible D gene (6 bases). The CDR3 has 16 residues. The V gene lost 8 bases and the J gene lost 5 bases, with 22 bases spanning the gap. Germline V gene sequence: CDR1 MNHEY, CDR2 SMNVEV (reference sequence). CDR3 amino acids: CASPLGRGAGDQPQHF. As DNA, the CDR3 is TGTGCCAGCCCTCTAGGGAGGGGCGCAGGGGATCAGCCCCAGCATTTT.

This sequence joins TRBV6-5 and TRBJ1-1; D might be TRBD1 (5 bases). The CDR3 contains 13 residues. V was shortened by 2 bases and J by 4 bases, with 8 bases between the two germline ends. The germline CDR1 and CDR2 sequences are MNHEY and SVGAGI. Written as DNA, the CDR3 is TGTGCCAGCAGTTACCTGGGGGGCACTGAAGCTTTCTTT. This translates into CASSYLGGTEAFF.

The chain joins TRBV27 to TRBJ1-1; D may be TRBD1 (5 bases). The CDR3 runs 17 residues. CDR1 and CDR2 from the germline V gene are MNHEY and SMNVEV (reference sequence). V dropped 4 bases and J dropped 0 bases, with 18 bases sitting between them. The CDR3 DNA reads as TGTGCCAGCAGTTCCTTGCAGGGCGGGGGAATGAACACTGAAGCTTTCTTT. This sequence encodes CASSSLQGGGMNTEAFF.

The count of this clone is one. The chain is built from TRBV28 and TRBJ1-2; TRBD1 agrees at 9 bases. The CDR3 is made up of 16 amino acids. After removal of 6 bases from V and 4 bases from J, the junction contained 12 bases not matched to a gene. From germline, CDR1 is MDHEN and CDR2 SYDVKM. The CDR3 protein is CASRGQGSGPIYGYTF. CDR3 nucleotide sequence: TGTGCCAGCAGAGGACAGGGGTCTGGACCGATCTATGGCTACACCTTC.

This clone is a singleton in its sample. The gene calls are TRBV28 and TRBJ1-2, with D unresolved. The germline V and J ends were trimmed by 4 bases and 8 bases, with 11 bases remaining between them. The CDR3 is 12 residues long. Looked up from germline, CDR1 is MDHEN and CDR2 is SYDVKM. This CDR3 is CASSSKGGGYTF. The CDR3 DNA sequence: TGTGCCAGCAGTTCGAAGGGAGGAGGCTACACCTTC.

The chain combines TRBV27 with TRBJ2-3, with D possibly matching TRBD2 (5 bases). In germline, CDR1 is MNHEY, CDR2 SMNVEV (reference sequence). The CDR3 consists of 10 residues. The V end lost 11 bases, the J end lost 6 bases, and 9 bases lay between the germline ends. The CDR3 DNA is TGTGCCCCTAGGGAGGATACGCAGTATTTT. It codes for CAPREDTQYF.

The chain uses TRBV7-8 and TRBJ1-1, with D possibly being TRBD1 (6 bases). From germline, CDR1 is SGHVS and CDR2 FQNEAQ. V lost 5 bases to trimming and J lost 1 base, with 11 bases between them. The length of the CDR3 is 14 residues. CDR3 sequence: CASSPNRANTEAFF. CDR3 DNA: TGTGCCAGCAGCCCCAACAGGGCGAACACTGAAGCTTTCTTT.

The V gene is TRBV18, the J gene TRBJ1-6; 8 bases match TRBD1. V shed 4 bases and J 6 bases; nucleotides not matched to a gene: 8. Per the germline V gene, CDR1 is KGHSH and CDR2 is LQKENI. The CDR3 loop spans 16 amino acids. CDR3 in DNA: TGTGCCAGCTCACAGTTCGGGACAGGAACTAATTCACCCCTCCACTTT. Its translation is CASSQFGTGTNSPLHF.

The rearrangement joins TRBV9 to TRBJ2-3, with D tentatively TRBD1 (6 bases). There are 15 residues in the CDR3. Germline V CDR1 and CDR2: SGDLS, YYNGEE. Trimming took 4 bases from V and 6 from J, leaving 18 bases between them. In DNA form, the CDR3 reads TGTGCCAGCAGCACCGAGGGGGTTTCCGATGATACGCAGTATTTT. Its protein is CASSTEGVSDDTQYF.

V and J are TRBV5-6 and TRBJ2-7; tentative D call: TRBD2 (6 bases). The ends were cut back, 2 bases at V and 0 bases at J, with 15 bases in the middle. The germline gives CDR1 SGHDT, CDR2 YYEEEE. This CDR3 has 16 amino acids. The CDR3 DNA is TGTGCCAGCAGCTTCGCGGGGACTTCCAGCTCCTACGAGCAGTACTTC. Amino acid sequence: CASSFAGTSSSYEQYF.

This chain connects TRBV14 to TRBJ1-6, with 7 bases matching TRBD1. The junction had 1 base not matched to a gene; V was cut back by 1 base and J by 7 bases. In germline, CDR1 is SGHDN, CDR2 FVKESK. The CDR3 sequence is 14 residues long. This CDR3 reads CASSQATGNSPLHF. CDR3 bases: TGTGCCAGCAGCCAAGCGACAGGGAATTCACCCCTCCACTTT. Complete variable domain (other parts from reference TRBV14 and TRBJ1-6): EAGVTQFPSHSVIEKGQTVTLRCDPISGHDNLYWYRRVMGKEIKFLLHFVKESKQDESGMPNNRFLAERTGGTYSTLKVQPAELEDSGVYFCASSQATGNSPLHFGNGTRLTVT.

This clone was seen a single time. CDR3 nucleotide sequence: TGTGCCAGTAGTATTGCCAGGGGGGCCGGGGAGCTGTTTTTT. Its translation is CASSIARGAGELFF. V is TRBV19 and J is TRBJ2-2, with TRBD1 as a possible D gene (7 bases). From germline, CDR1 is LNHDA and CDR2 SQIVND (reference sequence). V lost 3 bases and J lost 6, with 11 bases in between. This CDR3 is 14 amino acids long.

The rearrangement uses TRBV4-2 and TRBJ2-7; D perhaps matches TRBD2 (6 bases). Germline CDR1 and CDR2: LGHNA and YNFKEQ. V lost 2 bases and J 0 bases, leaving 11 bases between the germline ends. This CDR3 comprises 15 residues. CDR3 DNA sequence: TGTGCCAGCAGCCAATTTTACGGGAGCTCCTACGAGCAGTACTTC. The encoded protein is CASSQFYGSSYEQYF.

The chain carries TRBV27 and TRBJ2-3; D unclear. This CDR3 spans 15 amino acids. V was trimmed by 6 bases and J by 1 base, leaving 14 bases between them. CDR1 is MNHEY and CDR2 is SMNVEV in the germline V gene (reference sequence). CDR3 residues: CASSRHAGGTDTQYF. Written as DNA, the CDR3 is TGTGCCAGCAGCAGACATGCCGGCGGCACAGATACGCAGTATTTT.

The CDR3 coding sequence is TGTGCCAGCAGCCAAGGTGAGGAGGGGAGTAATCAGCCCCAGCATTTT. This encodes CASSQGEEGSNQPQHF. The chain couples TRBV4-2 to TRBJ1-5, with D maybe TRBD1 (5 bases). V was pared by 1 base and J by 4 bases, with 14 bases between. Germline V gene lookup returns CDR1 LGHNA and CDR2 YNFKEQ. CDR3 length equals 16 residues.

This chain uses TRBV6-5 with TRBJ2-7, with 11 bases that match TRBD2. CDR1 and CDR2 from the germline V gene are MNHEY and SVGAGI. The CDR3 loop spans 14 amino acids. The trim removed 2 bases at V and 6 bases at J, leaving 3 bases unmatched. CDR3 DNA: TGTGCCAGCAGTTACACTAGCGGGAGTTTCGAGCAGTACTTC. It yields the protein CASSYTSGSFEQYF.

This chain links TRBV15 with TRBJ1-1, with 7 bases aligning to TRBD1. CDR1 and CDR2 (germline): LNHNV, YYDKDF (reference sequence). Unmatched junction bases numbered 3, after V lost 5 bases and J lost 0 bases. The CDR3 is 14 amino acids. CDR3 nucleotide sequence: TGTGCCACCAGCTCGGGACAGATGAACACTGAAGCTTTCTTT. Translated, it gives CATSSGQMNTEAFF.

This chain joins TRBV11-3 and TRBJ2-7; D not certain. The CDR3 is 15 amino acids. With 1 base removed from V and 2 bases from J, the gap between germline ends came to 12 bases. Germline V gives CDR1 SGHNT, CDR2 YENEEA. The CDR3 loop is CASSLAREWPYEQYF. CDR3 bases: TGTGCCAGCAGCTTAGCTAGAGAATGGCCCTACGAGCAGTACTTC.

This clone has just a few counts. The rearrangement uses TRBV11-2 and TRBJ2-5; TRBD2 matches 10 bases. CDR1 is SGHAT, CDR2 FQNNGV, per germline. Losses at the gene ends were 5 bases for V and 0 bases for J; bases not matched to a gene: 6. The CDR3 sequence is 16 residues long. The CDR3 here is CASSVSSGSHQETQYF. CDR3 bases: TGTGCCAGCAGCGTATCTAGCGGGAGCCACCAAGAGACCCAGTACTTC.

V gene TRBV5-5 combines with J gene TRBJ2-7, with TRBD1 as a possible D gene (6 bases). Germline CDR1 reads SGHKS; CDR2 reads YYEKEE (reference sequence). The CDR3 runs 14 residues. V was pared by 2 bases and J by 9 bases, with 18 bases between. The CDR3 spells CASSLGWDKSGQYF. In DNA, the CDR3 is TGTGCCAGCAGCTTAGGATGGGACAAGTCCGGGCAGTACTTC.

This rearrangement joins TRBV9 to TRBJ2-3; D not resolved. This CDR3 comprises 12 residues. Germline CDR1 and CDR2: SGDLS and YYNGEE. Trimming took 2 bases from V and 6 from J, leaving 7 bases between them. DNA of the CDR3: TGTGCCAGCAGCGTTAACCGGGATACGCAGTATTTT. Protein product: CASSVNRDTQYF.

The rearrangement links TRBV27 to TRBJ2-4, with 7 bases aligning to TRBD1. The CDR3 is made up of 12 amino acids. Unmatched junction bases numbered 1, after V lost 5 bases and J lost 6 bases. Per germline, CDR1 MNHEY and CDR2 SMNVEV (reference sequence). As DNA, the CDR3 is TGTGCCAGCAGTCGGGACAGAAACATTCAGTACTTC. It is translated as CASSRDRNIQYF.

The chain uses TRBV28 and TRBJ2-1; the match to TRBD2 covers 7 bases. The CDR3 sequence is 14 residues long. Per the germline V gene, CDR1 is MDHEN and CDR2 is SYDVKM. V trimming: 5 bases; J trimming: 9 bases; junction bases outside the gene matches: 10. The CDR3 spells CASSGRTSLLEQFF. The DNA for the CDR3 is TGTGCCAGCAGTGGACGGACTAGTTTACTTGAGCAGTTCTTC.